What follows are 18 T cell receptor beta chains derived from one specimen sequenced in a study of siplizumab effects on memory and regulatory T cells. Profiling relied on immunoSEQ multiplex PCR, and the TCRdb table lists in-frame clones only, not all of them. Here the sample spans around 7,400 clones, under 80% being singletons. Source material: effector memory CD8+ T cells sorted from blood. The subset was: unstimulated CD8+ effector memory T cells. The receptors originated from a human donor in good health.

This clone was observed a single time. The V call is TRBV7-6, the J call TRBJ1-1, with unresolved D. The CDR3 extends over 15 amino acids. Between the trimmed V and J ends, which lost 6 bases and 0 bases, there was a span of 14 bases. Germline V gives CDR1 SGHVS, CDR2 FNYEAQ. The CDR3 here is CASRQSLGMNTEAFF. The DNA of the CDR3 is TGTGCCAGCAGACAGAGCCTGGGGATGAACACTGAAGCTTTCTTT.

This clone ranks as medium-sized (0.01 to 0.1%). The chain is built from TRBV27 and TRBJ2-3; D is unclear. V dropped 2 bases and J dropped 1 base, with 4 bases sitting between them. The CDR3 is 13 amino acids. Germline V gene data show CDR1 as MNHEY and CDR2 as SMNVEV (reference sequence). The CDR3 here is CASSLTGTDTQYF. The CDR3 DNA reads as TGTGCCAGCAGTTTAACTGGCACAGATACGCAGTATTTT.

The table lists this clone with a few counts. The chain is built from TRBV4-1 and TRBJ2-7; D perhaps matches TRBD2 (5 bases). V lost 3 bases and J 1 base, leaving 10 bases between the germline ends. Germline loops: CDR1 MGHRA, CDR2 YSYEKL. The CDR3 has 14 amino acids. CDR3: CASSHQTGSYEQYF. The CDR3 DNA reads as TGCGCCAGCAGCCACCAGACGGGGTCCTACGAGCAGTACTTC.

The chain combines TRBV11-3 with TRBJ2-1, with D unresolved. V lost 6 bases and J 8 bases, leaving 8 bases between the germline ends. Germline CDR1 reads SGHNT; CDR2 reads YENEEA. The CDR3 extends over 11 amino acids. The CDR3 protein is CASRLNYEQFF. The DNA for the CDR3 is TGTGCCAGCAGACTAAACTATGAGCAGTTCTTC.

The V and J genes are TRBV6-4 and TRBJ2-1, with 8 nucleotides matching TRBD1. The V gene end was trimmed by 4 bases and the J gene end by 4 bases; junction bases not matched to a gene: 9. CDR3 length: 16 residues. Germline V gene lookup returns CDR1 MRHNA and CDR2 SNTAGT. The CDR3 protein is CASSASDRGKYNEQFF. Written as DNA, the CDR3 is TGTGCCAGCAGTGCCTCCGACAGGGGAAAATACAATGAGCAGTTCTTC.

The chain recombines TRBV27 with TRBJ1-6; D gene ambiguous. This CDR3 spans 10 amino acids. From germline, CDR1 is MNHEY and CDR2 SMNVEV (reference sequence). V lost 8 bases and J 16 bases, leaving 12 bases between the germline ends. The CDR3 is CASFPVPLHF. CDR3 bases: TGTGCCAGCTTTCCTGTCCCGCTCCACTTT.

The chain's CDR3 is CASSSRIAGGVHEQYF. CDR3 sequence (DNA): TGTGCCAGCAGTTCTAGAATAGCGGGAGGAGTCCACGAGCAGTACTTC. The J gene is TRBJ2-7, the V gene TRBV27, with 10 bases lining up with TRBD2. Germline V gene lookup returns CDR1 MNHEY and CDR2 SMNVEV (reference sequence). The ends lost 4 bases at V and 5 bases at J; junction bases unmatched: 11. The CDR3 has 16 amino acids.

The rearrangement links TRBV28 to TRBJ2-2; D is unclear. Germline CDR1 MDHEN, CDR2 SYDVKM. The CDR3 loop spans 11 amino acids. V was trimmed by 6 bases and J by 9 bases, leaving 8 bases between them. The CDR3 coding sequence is TGTGCCAGCAGCCGCGGTCGGGAGCTGTTTTTT. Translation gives CASSRGRELFF.

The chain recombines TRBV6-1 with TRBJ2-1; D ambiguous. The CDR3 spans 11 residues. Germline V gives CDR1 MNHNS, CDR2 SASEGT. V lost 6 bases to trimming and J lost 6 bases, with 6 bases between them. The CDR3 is CASSHSNEQFF. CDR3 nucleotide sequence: TGTGCCAGCAGCCACAGCAATGAGCAGTTCTTC.

This CDR3 reads CASSSGQRSYNEQFF. The CDR3 DNA reads TGTGCCAGCAGTTCGGGACAGAGATCCTACAATGAGCAGTTCTTC. The chain carries TRBV5-4 and TRBJ2-1; TRBD1 aligns across 7 bases. CDR3 size: 15 residues. Trimming at V came to 5 bases and at J to 1 base, leaving 6 bases not matched to a gene. Germline CDR1 SGHNT, CDR2 YYREEE (reference sequence).

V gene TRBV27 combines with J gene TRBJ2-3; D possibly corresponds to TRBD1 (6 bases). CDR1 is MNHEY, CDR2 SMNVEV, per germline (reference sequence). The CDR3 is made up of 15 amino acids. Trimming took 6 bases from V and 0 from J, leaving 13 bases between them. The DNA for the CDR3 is TGTGCCAGCAGGGCAGGGGTTTCGAGCACAGATACGCAGTATTTT. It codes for CASRAGVSSTDTQYF.

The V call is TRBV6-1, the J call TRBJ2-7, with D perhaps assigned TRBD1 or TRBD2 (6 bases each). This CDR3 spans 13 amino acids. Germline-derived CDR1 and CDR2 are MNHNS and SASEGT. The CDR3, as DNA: TGTGCTACGAGGAGGGGGGATATAGGCGAGCAGTACTTC. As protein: CATRRGDIGEQYF.

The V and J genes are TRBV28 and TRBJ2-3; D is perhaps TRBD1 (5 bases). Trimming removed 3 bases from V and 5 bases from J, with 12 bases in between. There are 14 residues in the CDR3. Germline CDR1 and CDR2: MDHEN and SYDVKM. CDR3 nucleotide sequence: TGTGCCAGCAGTTTGGCGCGGCAGGGAGATACGCAGTATTTT. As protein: CASSLARQGDTQYF.

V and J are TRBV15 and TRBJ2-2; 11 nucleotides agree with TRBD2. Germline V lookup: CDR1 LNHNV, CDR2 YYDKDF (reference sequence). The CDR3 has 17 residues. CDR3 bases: TGTGCTACTTCGTCGGTAGCGGGAGGGCCAACGAACGGGGAGCTGTTTTTT. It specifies CATSSVAGGPTNGELFF.

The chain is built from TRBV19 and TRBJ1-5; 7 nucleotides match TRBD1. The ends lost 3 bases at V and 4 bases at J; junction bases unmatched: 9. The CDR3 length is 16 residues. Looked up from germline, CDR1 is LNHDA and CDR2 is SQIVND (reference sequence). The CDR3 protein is CASSILQTGPNQPQHF. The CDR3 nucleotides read TGTGCCAGTAGTATTCTACAGACAGGGCCTAATCAGCCCCAGCATTTT.

This chain's CDR3 is CASSYRDRDYGYTF. DNA for the CDR3: TGTGCCAGCAGCTACCGGGACAGGGACTATGGCTACACCTTC. The chain is built from TRBV13 and TRBJ1-2; TRBD1 aligns across 9 bases. CDR3 length equals 14 residues. V was pared by 4 bases and J by 3 bases, with 3 bases of the junction left unmatched. Per the germline V gene, CDR1 is PRHDT and CDR2 is FYEKMQ (reference sequence).

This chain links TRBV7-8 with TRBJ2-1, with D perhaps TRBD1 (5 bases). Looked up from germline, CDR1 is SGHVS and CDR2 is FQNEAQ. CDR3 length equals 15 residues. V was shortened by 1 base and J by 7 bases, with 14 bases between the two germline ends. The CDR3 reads CASSLDVPPGNEQFF. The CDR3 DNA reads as TGTGCCAGCAGCTTAGATGTTCCCCCAGGGAATGAGCAGTTCTTC.

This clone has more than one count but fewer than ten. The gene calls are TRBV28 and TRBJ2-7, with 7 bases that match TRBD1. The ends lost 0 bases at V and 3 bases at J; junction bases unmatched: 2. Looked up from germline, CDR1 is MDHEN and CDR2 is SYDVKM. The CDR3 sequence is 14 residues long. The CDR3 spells CASSLWGQNYEQYF. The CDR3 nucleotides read TGTGCCAGCAGTTTATGGGGACAGAACTACGAGCAGTACTTC.